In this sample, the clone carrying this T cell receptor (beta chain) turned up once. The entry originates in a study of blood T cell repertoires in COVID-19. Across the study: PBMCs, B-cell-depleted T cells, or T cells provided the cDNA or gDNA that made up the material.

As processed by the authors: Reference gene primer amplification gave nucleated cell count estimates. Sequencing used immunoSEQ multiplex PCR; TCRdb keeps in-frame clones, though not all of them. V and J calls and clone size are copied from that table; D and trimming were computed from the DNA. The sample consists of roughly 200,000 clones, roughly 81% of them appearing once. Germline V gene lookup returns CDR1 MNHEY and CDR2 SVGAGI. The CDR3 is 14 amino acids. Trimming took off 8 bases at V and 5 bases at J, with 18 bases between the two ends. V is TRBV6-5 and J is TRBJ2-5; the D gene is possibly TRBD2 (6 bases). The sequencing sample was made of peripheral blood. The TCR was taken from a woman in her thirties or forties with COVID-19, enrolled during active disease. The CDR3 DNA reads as TGTGCCAGCCACTTGGGAACTGGGGGGGAGACCCAGTACTTC. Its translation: CASHLGTGGETQYF.